This T cell receptor (beta chain) was obtained from a study of blood T cell repertoires in COVID-19. Study context: Acute and convalescent COVID-19 specimens originated in the United States, Italy and Spain.

For this clone: Mismatch with germline at one junction end may stem from a read error.

This table comes from immunoSEQ multiplex PCR, and its TCRdb copy is limited to in-frame clones, with some not included. The sample carries 200,000 to 250,000 clones, 88% recorded once. This receptor was obtained from a woman aged 55-70 years with acute or convalescent COVID-19. Sample: peripheral blood.

CDR3 DNA: TGTGCTAGCAGCCCTGGGCTGGGACAGGTGACTGAAGCTTTCTTT. It encodes CASSPGLGQVTEAFF. The chain couples TRBV7-7 to TRBJ1-1; the match to TRBD1 covers 8 bases. Germline CDR1 and CDR2: SSHAT and FNYEAQ (reference sequence). This CDR3 has 15 amino acids.